This T cell receptor (beta chain) was obtained from a study of cytomegalovirus exposure and HLA in healthy donors. Remarks on this clone: The antigen remains undetermined.

Findings of the study overall: Upon later analysis, TCR association rates were observed to vary by HLA locus, being highest for DRB1 and lowest for HLA-C. Earlier analysis found most TCR beta V segments productive about 90% or about 30% of the time. For presence/absence analyses, sequencing depth was assumed to be roughly uniform across donors.

The PCR used 60 Vbeta and 13 Jbeta primers. TCRdb keeps only in-frame clones here, not all; method: immunoSEQ multiplex PCR. The table shows about 260,000 clones, with 84% occurring only once. This CDR3 spans 17 amino acids. Germline-derived CDR1 and CDR2 are MDHEN and SYDVKM. J was trimmed by 3 bases and V by 3 bases; bases with no gene match: 7. Sample: PBMCs. The receptor's source is a woman between 35 and 50 years old in good health and CMV-seropositive. V gene TRBV28 combines with J gene TRBJ2-3, with 12 bases identical to TRBD2. CDR3 sequence reads: CASSFRTSGRKTDTQYF. The CDR3 bases are TGTGCCAGCAGTTTCCGCACTAGCGGGAGGAAGACAGATACGCAGTATTTT.